Listed here is a single TCR beta chain. Unmatched junction bases numbered 13, after V lost 6 bases and J lost 8 bases. The CDR3 is made up of 15 amino acids. From germline, CDR1 is SEHNR and CDR2 FQNEAQ (reference sequence). Only in-frame clones appear in the TCRdb table, and some are missing; sequencing was by immunoSEQ multiplex PCR. The sample consists of nearly 60,000 clones, approximately 80% of them appearing once. This specimen belongs to a study of OX40 agonist ivuxolimab in advanced cancers. The chain recombines TRBV7-9 with TRBJ1-2, with TRBD1 identical over 9 bases. This TCR was recovered from an adult with an advanced solid tumor such as melanoma, head and neck, liver or kidney cancer. The specimen comprised CD4+ or CD8+ T cells sorted from blood, sampled in a trial of the OX40 agonist ivuxolimab. Here the CDR3 reads CASRKNRDRDLGYTF. CDR3 sequence (DNA): TGTGCCAGCAGAAAAAACCGGGACAGGGATTTGGGCTACACCTTC.